Sequencing of this T cell receptor beta chain was carried out in a study of response to subunit inactivated influenza vaccine. This CDR3 spans 13 amino acids. V shed 6 bases and J shed 1 base, with 9 bases lying between them. CDR1 is MNHEY, CDR2 SVGEGT, per germline. Each CDR3 protein is one row after TCRdb ran MiXCR on the RT-PCR reads. In the table there are hundreds of thousands of distinct CDR3 sequences, approximately 10% of which are singletons. These sequences were also reported in another study, on T cells expressing NK-cell markers. According to that study: Making the TCR beta cDNA relied on 5'RACE template switching with UMIs. Expanded NKG2C+ T cell clones had unclear HCMV specificity.

The receptor was derived from a man in his forties or fifties who received an inactivated influenza vaccine. The rearrangement uses TRBV6-2 or TRBV6-3 and TRBJ2-5; TRBD2 might be the D (6 bases). The material sequenced was PBMCs from blood, taken on the day of vaccination. CDR3 loop: CASRGLSQETQYF. The CDR3 bases are TGTGCCAGCAGGGGACTGAGCCAAGAGACCCAGTACTTC.